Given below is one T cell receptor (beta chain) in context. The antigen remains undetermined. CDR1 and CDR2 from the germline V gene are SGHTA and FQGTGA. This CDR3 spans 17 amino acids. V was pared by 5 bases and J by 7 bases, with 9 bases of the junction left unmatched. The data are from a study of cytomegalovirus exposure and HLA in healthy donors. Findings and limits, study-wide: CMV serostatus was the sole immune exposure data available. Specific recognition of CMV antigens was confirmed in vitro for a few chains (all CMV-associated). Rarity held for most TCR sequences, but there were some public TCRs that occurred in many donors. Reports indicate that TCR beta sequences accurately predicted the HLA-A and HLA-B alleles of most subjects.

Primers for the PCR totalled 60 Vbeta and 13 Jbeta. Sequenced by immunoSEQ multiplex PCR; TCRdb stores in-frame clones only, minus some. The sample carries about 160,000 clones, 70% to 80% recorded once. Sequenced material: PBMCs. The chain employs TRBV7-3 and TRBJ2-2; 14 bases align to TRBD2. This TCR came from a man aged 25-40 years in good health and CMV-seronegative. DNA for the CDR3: TGTGCCAGCAGCGTCCGGACTAGCGGGAGGTCTGGCGGGGAGCTGTTTTTT. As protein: CASSVRTSGRSGGELFF.